Below are 26 T cell receptor beta chains sequenced from a single sample in a study of response to subunit inactivated influenza vaccine. From the RT-PCR reads, TCRdb called clonotypes with MiXCR, one entry per CDR3 protein. The table records 500,000 or so distinct CDR3 sequences, 16% of them present only once. The sequencing used CD4+ T cells sorted from PBMCs, collected roughly 24 months after vaccination. These receptors were collected from a man between 45 and 75 years old who received an inactivated influenza vaccine.

A few counts support this clonotype. The chain uses TRBV6-5 and TRBJ1-5; D remains ambiguous. V lost 2 bases and J 0 bases, leaving 8 bases between the germline ends. The germline CDR1 and CDR2 sequences are MNHEY and SVGAGI. The CDR3 covers 15 residues. The CDR3 loop is CASSYGSGSNQPQHF. The CDR3 DNA reads TGTGCCAGCAGTTACGGGAGTGGTAGCAATCAGCCCCAGCATTTT.

In its sample, this clonotype was seen a few times. The chain combines TRBV4-2 with TRBJ1-2, with D possibly being TRBD1 (6 bases). Germline CDR1 reads LGHNA; CDR2 reads YNFKEQ. The V and J ends lost 4 bases and 1 base respectively, with 10 bases between them. The CDR3 has 14 amino acids. The CDR3: CASSRDKNNYGYTF. CDR3 in DNA: TGTGCCAGCAGCCGGGACAAAAATAACTATGGCTACACCTTC.

The chain uses TRBV28 and TRBJ2-4; D is ambiguous. V was shortened by 3 bases and J by 8 bases, with 5 bases between the two germline ends. The germline V gene has CDR1 MDHEN and CDR2 SYDVKM. This CDR3 has 11 residues. The CDR3 loop is CASSFRDIQYF. The CDR3 DNA is TGTGCCAGCAGTTTTAGGGACATTCAGTACTTC.

This clonotype was seen ten or more times. This chain uses TRBV7-9 with TRBJ2-7; possibly TRBD1 for D (6 bases). CDR3 length equals 14 residues. Trimming took off 4 bases at V and 2 bases at J, with 12 bases between the two ends. CDR1 SEHNR and CDR2 FQNEAQ come from the germline V gene (reference sequence). CDR3 loop: CASSWGTLAYEQYF. The CDR3 DNA reads TGTGCCAGCAGCTGGGGGACACTCGCCTACGAGCAGTACTTC.

A few counts support this clonotype. The chain is built from TRBV2 and TRBJ2-1, with TRBD2 matching 11 bases. V was clipped by 7 bases and J by 9 bases; unmatched bases: 8. Germline CDR1 and CDR2: SNHLY and FYNNEI. The CDR3 has 14 residues. CDR3 protein: CASKGSGRAGEQFF. The CDR3 bases are TGTGCCAGCAAGGGTAGCGGGAGGGCGGGTGAGCAGTTCTTC.

This clonotype occurred a few times. V and J are TRBV20-1 and TRBJ1-5, with D possibly TRBD1 on 5 matching bases. The V and J ends lost 4 bases and 0 bases respectively, with 10 bases between them. This CDR3 has 14 amino acids. Germline V gene data show CDR1 as DFQATT and CDR2 as SNEGSKA (reference sequence). CDR3 sequence: CSAILGGSNQPQHF. DNA for the CDR3: TGCAGTGCTATCCTCGGGGGTAGCAATCAGCCCCAGCATTTT.

This clonotype was counted only a few times. The rearrangement uses TRBV6-2 or TRBV6-3 and TRBJ2-1; D possibly corresponds to TRBD1 (5 bases). This CDR3 has 14 residues. Germline CDR1 is MNHEY and CDR2 is SVGEGT. V gave up 0 bases and J gave up 8 bases, with 11 bases separating them. The CDR3 spells CASSYSQVGYEQFF. Written as DNA, the CDR3 is TGTGCCAGCAGTTACTCACAGGTGGGATATGAGCAGTTCTTC.

The chain uses TRBV20-1 and TRBJ1-2; D is uncertain. Trimming removed 6 bases from V and 0 bases from J, with 11 bases in between. Germline V gene sequence: CDR1 DFQATT, CDR2 SNEGSKA (reference sequence). The CDR3 has 13 amino acids. The CDR3 is CSAEDRTNYGYTF. The CDR3 region has the DNA TGCAGTGCCGAGGACCGCACTAACTATGGCTACACCTTC.

This clonotype was recorded a few times. V gene TRBV18 combines with J gene TRBJ2-7, with 7 bases that match TRBD1. Per the germline V gene, CDR1 is KGHSH and CDR2 is LQKENI. V lost 1 base, J lost 0 bases, and 3 bases stayed unmatched. The length of the CDR3 is 15 residues. DNA of the CDR3: TGTGCCAGCTCACCACAGGGGGCAACCTCCTACGAGCAGTACTTC. As protein: CASSPQGATSYEQYF.

This clonotype appeared a few times. The gene calls are TRBV9 and TRBJ2-7; 7 nucleotides match TRBD2. Trimming removed 3 bases from V and 2 bases from J; junction bases left unmatched: 2. This CDR3 is built from 13 residues. Germline values: CDR1 SGDLS, CDR2 YYNGEE. The chain's CDR3 is CASSGRGAYEQYF. The CDR3 bases are TGTGCCAGCAGCGGCCGGGGGGCCTACGAGCAGTACTTC. Variable domain in full (rest from reference TRBV9 and TRBJ2-7): DSGVTQTPKHLITATGQRVTLRCSPRSGDLSVYWYQQSLDQGLQFLIQYYNGEERAKGNILERFSAQQFPDLHSELNLSSLELGDSALYFCASSGRGAYEQYFGPGTRLTVT.

This clonotype was picked up many times. V gene TRBV20-1 combines with J gene TRBJ2-2, with D possibly being TRBD1 (6 bases). V was clipped by 6 bases and J by 4 bases, with 12 bases between them. There are 13 residues in the CDR3. Germline CDR1 and CDR2: DFQATT and SNEGSKA (reference sequence). CDR3 loop: CSAKTGRTGELFF. The CDR3 DNA is TGCAGTGCAAAGACAGGACGCACCGGGGAGCTGTTTTTT.

The chain carries TRBV29-1 and TRBJ2-3, with 9 positions matching TRBD2. The CDR3 totals 15 residues. The germline V gene encodes CDR1 SQVTM and CDR2 ANQGSEA. V was pared by 6 bases and J by 6 bases, with 13 bases of the junction left unmatched. The CDR3: CSVGAASGAGDTQYF. As DNA, the CDR3 is TGCAGCGTGGGGGCGGCTAGCGGGGCCGGGGATACGCAGTATTTT.

This clonotype turned up a few times. J is TRBJ2-2 and V is TRBV11-2; no clear D. Germline V gene lookup returns CDR1 SGHAT and CDR2 FQNNGV. Trimming stripped 3 bases from V and 5 bases from J, with 4 bases between. The CDR3 has 12 amino acids. CDR3: CASSLMTGELFF. The CDR3 DNA reads as TGTGCCAGCAGCTTGATGACCGGGGAGCTGTTTTTT.

This clonotype was found a few times. The chain uses TRBV10-3 and TRBJ1-3; D might be TRBD1 (5 bases). The CDR3 contains 15 residues. V lost 4 bases and J lost 0, with 10 bases in between. Germline V gene sequence: CDR1 ENHRY, CDR2 SYGVKD. The CDR3 is CAISAVQVSGNTIYF. The CDR3 DNA is TGTGCCATCAGTGCTGTACAGGTCTCTGGAAACACCATATATTTT.

In this sample, this clonotype turned up a few times. V usage is TRBV20-1 and J usage is TRBJ2-3; D not certain. The CDR3 totals 14 residues. Trimming shortened V by 3 bases and J by 0 bases, and 10 bases separated the two germline ends. In germline, CDR1 is DFQATT, CDR2 SNEGSKA (reference sequence). In DNA form, the CDR3 reads TGCAGTGCTAGGACCAGCACCAGCACAGATACGCAGTATTTT. This codes for CSARTSTSTDTQYF.

V usage is TRBV4-3 and J usage is TRBJ2-6; D might be TRBD2 (5 bases). Germline CDR1 and CDR2: LGHNA and YSLEER. Between the trimmed V and J ends, which lost 5 bases and 1 base, there was a span of 15 bases. The CDR3 spans 17 residues. CDR3 DNA: TGCGCCAGCAGCTTGGACCGCGGACTTTCTGGGGCCAACGTCCTGACTTTC. This translates into CASSLDRGLSGANVLTF.

V and J are TRBV7-9 and TRBJ2-3; D tentatively reads TRBD1 or TRBD2 (5 bases each). Germline V gene lookup returns CDR1 SEHNR and CDR2 FQNEAQ (reference sequence). The V end lost 4 bases, the J end lost 0 bases, and 11 bases lay between the germline ends. CDR3 length: 15 residues. The CDR3 nucleotides read TGTGCCAGCAGCTGGGGCGGGCCTAGCACAGATACGCAGTATTTT. It codes for CASSWGGPSTDTQYF.

The rearrangement uses TRBV12-3 or TRBV12-4 and TRBJ2-2; D remains ambiguous. With 1 base removed from V and 6 bases from J, the gap between germline ends came to 6 bases. The CDR3 extends over 13 amino acids. The CDR3 DNA is TGTGCCAGCAGTTTAGTGACGGCCGGGGAGCTGTTTTTT. Protein product: CASSLVTAGELFF.

The J gene is TRBJ2-7, the V gene TRBV7-9, with unresolved D. This CDR3 contains 12 residues. CDR1 SEHNR and CDR2 FQNEAQ come from the germline V gene (reference sequence). Trimming removed 3 bases from V and 6 bases from J, with 9 bases in between. CDR3 in amino acids: CASSFAPGEQYF. Here the CDR3 DNA reads TGTGCCAGCAGCTTCGCCCCCGGCGAGCAGTACTTC.

In its sample, this clonotype was seen many times. V is TRBV7-2 and J is TRBJ2-4; 9 positions match TRBD1. V lost 4 bases and J lost 4; bases outside the gene matches: 5. In germline, CDR1 is SGHTA, CDR2 FQGNSA. This CDR3 is built from 15 residues. The DNA for the CDR3 is TGTGCCAGCAGCTCCCCCGGGACAGGGAAAAACATTCAGTACTTC. As protein: CASSSPGTGKNIQYF.

The CDR3 nucleotides are TGTGCCACCAGTGATCGGACTAGGCAAGAGACCCAGTACTTC. This sequence encodes CATSDRTRQETQYF. The V and J genes are TRBV24-1 and TRBJ2-5; 7 bases line up with TRBD2. The germline gives CDR1 KGHDR, CDR2 SFDVKD. The CDR3 sequence is 14 residues long. V shed 3 bases and J 2 bases; nucleotides not matched to a gene: 2.

This clonotype has just a few counts. The V gene is TRBV5-1, the J gene TRBJ1-1; 9 nucleotides agree with TRBD1. V was pared by 4 bases and J by 11 bases, with 9 bases of the junction left unmatched. This CDR3 region has 13 residues. Germline V gives CDR1 SGHRS, CDR2 YFSETQ. The CDR3 reads CASSLRQGDVAFF. The CDR3 bases are TGCGCCAGCAGCCTAAGACAGGGGGACGTGGCTTTCTTT. Using reference TRBV5-1 and TRBJ1-1 for the parts outside the CDR3, the full variable domain is KAGVTQTPRYLIKTRGQQVTLSCSPISGHRSVSWYQQTPGQGLQFLFEYFSETQRNKGNFPGRFSGRQFSNSRSEMNVSTLELGDSALYLCASSLRQGDVAFFGQGTRLTVV.

This clonotype was found many times. Here the CDR3 reads CSVEVPGKNTEAFF. DNA for the CDR3: TGCAGCGTTGAAGTCCCAGGGAAGAACACTGAAGCTTTCTTT. The rearrangement uses TRBV29-1 and TRBJ1-1, with D perhaps matching TRBD1 (5 bases). The CDR3 loop spans 14 amino acids. Germline V gene lookup returns CDR1 SQVTM and CDR2 ANQGSEA. V lost 1 base and J 1 base, leaving 10 bases between the germline ends.

This clonotype was detected a few times. J is TRBJ2-5 and V is TRBV7-2; D might be TRBD1 or TRBD2, each matching 6 bases. V lost 4 bases and J 5 bases, leaving 14 bases between the germline ends. There are 14 residues in the CDR3. Per germline, CDR1 SGHTA and CDR2 FQGNSA. CDR3 coding DNA: TGTGCCAGCAGCTCGGGGGCCGGTGGCGAGACCCAGTACTTC. Translated, it gives CASSSGAGGETQYF.

The V and J genes are TRBV2 and TRBJ2-7, with no clear D. CDR1 and CDR2 from the germline V gene are SNHLY and FYNNEI. The CDR3 covers 11 residues. V lost 6 bases to trimming and J lost 6 bases, with 9 bases between them. In DNA, the CDR3 is TGTGCCAGCAGGACTTATGGCGAGCAGTACTTC. Translating it yields CASRTYGEQYF.

The chain links TRBV7-2 to TRBJ2-7, with 11 bases identical to TRBD2. There are 15 residues in the CDR3. V shed 4 bases, J shed 3 bases, and the junction held 5 bases outside the gene matches. Germline V gene lookup returns CDR1 SGHTA and CDR2 FQGNSA. For the CDR3, the DNA is TGTGCCAGCAGCTCGGGACTAGCGGAGTACTACGAGCAGTACTTC. Protein product: CASSSGLAEYYEQYF.